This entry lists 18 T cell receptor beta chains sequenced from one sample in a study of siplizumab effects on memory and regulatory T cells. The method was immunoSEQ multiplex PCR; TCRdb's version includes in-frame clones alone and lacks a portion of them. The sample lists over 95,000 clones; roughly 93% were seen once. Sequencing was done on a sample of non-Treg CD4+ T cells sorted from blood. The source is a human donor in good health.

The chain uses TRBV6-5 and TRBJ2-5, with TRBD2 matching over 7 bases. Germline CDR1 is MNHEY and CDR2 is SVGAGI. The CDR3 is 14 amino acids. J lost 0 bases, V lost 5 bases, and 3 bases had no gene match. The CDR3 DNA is TGTGCCAGCAGTCCCGGGGGGTACCAAGAGACCCAGTACTTC. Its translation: CASSPGGYQETQYF.

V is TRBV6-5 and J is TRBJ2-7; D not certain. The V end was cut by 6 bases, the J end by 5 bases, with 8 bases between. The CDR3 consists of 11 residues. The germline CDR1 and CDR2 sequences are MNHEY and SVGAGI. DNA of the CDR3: TGTGCCAGCAGACTCGTTAACGAGCAGTACTTC. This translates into CASRLVNEQYF.

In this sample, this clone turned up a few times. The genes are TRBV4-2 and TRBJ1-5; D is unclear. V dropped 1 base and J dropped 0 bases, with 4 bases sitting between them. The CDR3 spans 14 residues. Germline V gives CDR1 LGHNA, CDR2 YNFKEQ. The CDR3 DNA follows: TGTGCCAGCAGCCAAGTTGATAGCAATCAGCCCCAGCATTTT. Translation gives CASSQVDSNQPQHF.

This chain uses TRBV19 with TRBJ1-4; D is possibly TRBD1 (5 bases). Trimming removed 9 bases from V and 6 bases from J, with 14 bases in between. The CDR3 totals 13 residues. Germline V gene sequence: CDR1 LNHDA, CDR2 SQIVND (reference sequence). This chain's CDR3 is CASRGRGHEKLFF. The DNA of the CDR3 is TGTGCCAGCCGGGGTAGGGGACATGAAAAACTGTTTTTT.

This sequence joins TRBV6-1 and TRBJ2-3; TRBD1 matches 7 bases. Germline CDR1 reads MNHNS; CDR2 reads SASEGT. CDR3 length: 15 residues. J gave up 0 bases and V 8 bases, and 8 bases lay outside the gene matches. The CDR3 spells CASSKGGSSTDTQYF. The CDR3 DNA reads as TGTGCCAGCTCAAAAGGGGGCTCGAGCACAGATACGCAGTATTTT.

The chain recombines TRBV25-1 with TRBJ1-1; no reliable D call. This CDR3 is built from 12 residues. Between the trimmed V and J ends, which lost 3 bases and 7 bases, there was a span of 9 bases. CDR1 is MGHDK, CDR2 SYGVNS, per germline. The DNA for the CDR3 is TGTGCCAGCAGTGACTACCTATATGAAGCTTTCTTT. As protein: CASSDYLYEAFF.

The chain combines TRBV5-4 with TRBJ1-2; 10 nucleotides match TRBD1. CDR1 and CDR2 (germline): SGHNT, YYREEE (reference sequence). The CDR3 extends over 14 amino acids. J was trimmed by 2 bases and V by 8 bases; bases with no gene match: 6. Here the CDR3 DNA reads TGTGCCAGTAAGACAGGGGGCTTAAACTATGGCTACACCTTC. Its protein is CASKTGGLNYGYTF. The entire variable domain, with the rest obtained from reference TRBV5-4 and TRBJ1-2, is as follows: ETGVTQSPTHLIKTRGQQVTLRCSSQSGHNTVSWYQQALGQGPQFIFQYYREEENGRGNFPPRFSGLQFPNYSSELNVNALELDDSALYLCASKTGGLNYGYTFGSGTRLTVV.

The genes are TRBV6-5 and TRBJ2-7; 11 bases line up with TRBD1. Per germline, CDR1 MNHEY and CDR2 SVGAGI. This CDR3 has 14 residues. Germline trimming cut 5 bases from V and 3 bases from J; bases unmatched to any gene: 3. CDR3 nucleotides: TGTGCCAGCAGTAAGGGGACAGGGGGCTACGAGCAGTACTTC. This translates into CASSKGTGGYEQYF.

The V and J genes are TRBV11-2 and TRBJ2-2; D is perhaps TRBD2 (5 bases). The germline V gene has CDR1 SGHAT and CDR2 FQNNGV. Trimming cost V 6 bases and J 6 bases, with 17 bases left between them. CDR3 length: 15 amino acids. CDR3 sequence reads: CASRKPASRAGELFF. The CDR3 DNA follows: TGTGCCAGCAGAAAGCCGGCTAGCCGGGCCGGGGAGCTGTTTTTT. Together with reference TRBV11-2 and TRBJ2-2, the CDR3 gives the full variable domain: EAGVAQSPRYKIIEKRQSVAFWCNPISGHATLYWYQQILGQGPKLLIQFQNNGVVDDSQLPKDRFSAERLKGVDSTLKIQPAKLEDSAVYLCASRKPASRAGELFFGEGSRLTVL.

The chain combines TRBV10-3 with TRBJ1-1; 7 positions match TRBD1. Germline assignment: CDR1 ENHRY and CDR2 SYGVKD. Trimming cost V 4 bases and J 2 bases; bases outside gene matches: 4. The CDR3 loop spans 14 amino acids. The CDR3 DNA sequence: TGTGCCATCAGTGTACAGGGGACAAACACTGAAGCTTTCTTT. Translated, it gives CAISVQGTNTEAFF.

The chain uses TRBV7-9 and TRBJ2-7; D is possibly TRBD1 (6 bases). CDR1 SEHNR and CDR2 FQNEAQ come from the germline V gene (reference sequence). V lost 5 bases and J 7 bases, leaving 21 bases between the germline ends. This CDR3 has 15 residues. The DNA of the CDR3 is TGTGCCAGCAGCACGCTAAAGGACAGTCCGAAGGAGCAGTACTTC. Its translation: CASSTLKDSPKEQYF.

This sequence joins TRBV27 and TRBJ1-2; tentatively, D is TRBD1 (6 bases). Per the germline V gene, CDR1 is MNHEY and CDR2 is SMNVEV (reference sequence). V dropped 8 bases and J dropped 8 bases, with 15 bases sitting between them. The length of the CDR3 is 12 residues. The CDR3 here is CASSLKGGGYTF. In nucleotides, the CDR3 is TGTGCCAGCTCCCTCAAGGGGGGGGGCTACACCTTC.

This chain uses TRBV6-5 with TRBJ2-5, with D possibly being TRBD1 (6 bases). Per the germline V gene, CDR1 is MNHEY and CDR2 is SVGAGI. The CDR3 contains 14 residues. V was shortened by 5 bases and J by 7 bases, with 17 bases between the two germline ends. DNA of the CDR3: TGTGCCAGCAGTGAACGACAGGCCCGGGGGACCCAGTACTTC. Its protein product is CASSERQARGTQYF.

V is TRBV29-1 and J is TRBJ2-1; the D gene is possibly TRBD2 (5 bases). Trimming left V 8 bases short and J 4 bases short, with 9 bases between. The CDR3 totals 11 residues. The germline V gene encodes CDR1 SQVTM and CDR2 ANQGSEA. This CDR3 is CSPRGYNEQFF. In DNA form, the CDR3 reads TGCAGCCCCAGAGGGTACAATGAGCAGTTCTTC.

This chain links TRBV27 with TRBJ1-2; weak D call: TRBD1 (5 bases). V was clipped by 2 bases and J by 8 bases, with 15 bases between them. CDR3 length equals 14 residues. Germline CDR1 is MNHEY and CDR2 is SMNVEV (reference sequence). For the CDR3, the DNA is TGTGCCAGCAGTTTAGGGGACGGTAGATTAGGCTACACCTTC. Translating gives CASSLGDGRLGYTF.

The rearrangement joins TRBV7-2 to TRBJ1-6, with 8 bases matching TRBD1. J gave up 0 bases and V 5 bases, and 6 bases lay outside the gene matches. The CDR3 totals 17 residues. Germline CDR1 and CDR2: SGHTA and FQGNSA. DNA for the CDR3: TGTGCCAGCAGCGGTTACAGGGGGAGCTCCTATAATTCACCCCTCCACTTT. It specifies CASSGYRGSSYNSPLHF.

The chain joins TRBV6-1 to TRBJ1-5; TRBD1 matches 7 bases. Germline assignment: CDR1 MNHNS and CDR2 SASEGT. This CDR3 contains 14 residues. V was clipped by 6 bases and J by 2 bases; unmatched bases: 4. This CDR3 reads CASRAQGGNQPQHF. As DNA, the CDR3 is TGTGCCAGCAGAGCTCAGGGGGGCAATCAGCCCCAGCATTTT.

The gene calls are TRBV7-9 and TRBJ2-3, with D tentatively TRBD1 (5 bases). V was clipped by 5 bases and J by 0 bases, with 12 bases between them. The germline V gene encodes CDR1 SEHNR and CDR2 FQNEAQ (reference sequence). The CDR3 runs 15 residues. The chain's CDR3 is CASSPLTGSTDTQYF. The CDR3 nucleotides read TGTGCCAGCAGCCCCCTCACAGGAAGCACAGATACGCAGTATTTT.